This TCR beta chain derives from a study of blood T cells in healthy people across ages. Whole-study context: Template switching retrieved approximately one barcoded beta molecule for each two T cells.

Note on this clonotype: The antigen is unknown.

Primed by a sample-barcoded 5' primer and a J-beta primer mix, a second PCR proceeded for 7 to 11 cycles. All samples yielded 2.5 million or more CDR3-containing paired-end reads. Using its own MiXCR run on the 5' RACE reads, TCRdb lists one record per CDR3 protein. This table holds approximately 1.5 million distinct CDR3 sequences, 30% to 40% found once. Broader study findings: Investigators treated diversity estimates from one million T cells as underestimates.

The CDR3 is 15 amino acids. The germline CDR1 and CDR2 sequences are SGDLS and YYNGEE. Input material: blood. The clonotype was recovered from a woman in her twenties or thirties in good health. This chain connects TRBV9 to TRBJ2-1, with TRBD2 matching 8 bases. The J call may be incorrect, as the DNA end agrees better with TRBJ2-7. The CDR3 is CASSVGPGGYNEQYF. The CDR3 region has the DNA TGTGCCAGCAGCGTAGGTCCGGGGGGGTACAATGAGCAGTACTTC.